What follows describes a single TCR beta chain. Its antigen has not been determined. Base qualities are not recorded, but no much larger clone differs from it by a single base. Using the deep immunoSEQ assay, multiplex PCR amplified TCR CDR3 regions from genomic DNA. Extracted genomic DNA from each cell subset was spread evenly across all wells of several immunoSEQ 96-well plates, with each plate serving as a replicate. Each replicate PCR for sorted subsets received roughly 0.2 ug genomic DNA, equal to some 32,000 T cell genomes. Purified libraries were measured with a Qubit 3.0 fluorometer, size-checked on a Bioanalyzer 2100, and measured again with the KAPA Library Quantification kit. Each immunoSEQ 96-well plate was sequenced on its own single-read 150-cycle Illumina NextSeq 550 flow cell. Per the authors' processing: Because the immunoSEQ output held only junctional sequences and lacked quality scores, the filtering could not match the filtering applied to full-length reads. To assign V/J genes and CDR3, sequences were annotated using PyIR, a Python wrapper for IgBLAST v1.9, with IMGT germline references. Any read was removed if the V/J assignment was weak (E-value above 1e-6), the CDR3 was missing, or the read contained stop codons, out-of-frame junctions, or ambiguous translated residues. V3J clonotypes were defined by identical inferred V gene, J gene, and CDR3 amino acid sequence. To compute the percentage overlap between repertoires, the number of shared unique clonotypes was divided by the size of the smaller repertoire. RTK rarefaction, the Chao1 estimator, and Recon v2.1 estimates of unobserved clonotypes were used to assess repertoire richness. OLGA was used to compute generation probabilities for all TCRbeta clonotypes that the gDNA method yielded from a handful of donors. TCRdb holds this immuneACCESS table with in-frame rearrangements only. Some clones are missing; in checked studies, unresolved V genes explain under half, and the rest has no known cause. The V and J calls and clone size are taken from that table; D and trimming were inferred from the DNA. This sample gives 2 million to 2.5 million clones in total; 90% to 96% of them show up just once. Roughly 0.13% of the sample is held by the ten biggest clonotypes.

The CDR3 measures 12 amino acids from cysteine to phenylalanine. The DNA shown is the 36-base CDR3, in frame from base 1. The donors were healthy, HIV-negative adults who had no recently reported acute infections or vaccinations. Only Caucasian adults living in Nashville, Tennessee, USA were represented among the donors. CD4+ T cells were enriched through magnetic negative selection, after which naive cells were positively selected on CD45RA and the remaining negative fraction served as the memory subset. Blood was collected by leukapheresis, and PBMCs were isolated by Ficoll-Histopaque density gradient centrifugation and then cryopreserved in liquid nitrogen vapor phase. Analytical flow cytometry was used to check the purity and quantity of every magnetically sorted T cell population. From each sorted fraction, genomic DNA was isolated and quantified by UV absorbance on a Nanodrop 2000c. This entry is derived from a study of shared clonotypes between healthy human individuals (dated by TCRdb to about 2020). For the wider study: The cohort included three men and a couple of women between 18 and 49 years of age. Different laboratories and diverse techniques were used to prepare libraries and sequence TCR repertoires, to increase sequencing depth and limit assay-specific biases. To estimate repertoire size and how much clonotype sharing occurs between individuals, the study deeply sequenced the blood TCR repertoires of five healthy adults. Leukapheresis yielded between about 0.85 and 9 billion PBMCs per donor. For each donor, three plates each were used for CD4 naive and CD4 memory, two plates were used for CD8 naive, and one plate was used for CD8 memory.

General conclusions and limits of the study: Because the study included a small number of donors, the genetic and exposure-history diversity represented was limited. Incomplete sequencing was indicated by rarefaction of sorted-subset datasets, despite the large sequencing depth. Naive subsets generally had larger estimated clonotype richness than memory subsets. Higher generation probabilities were observed for clonotypes shared by all four sorted-subset donors than for non-shared clonotypes. Sharing across four donors was observed for around 4.8% of naive CD4, about 4% of naive CD8, about 2.5% of memory CD4, and about 0.38% of memory CD8 clonotypes. Pairwise subsampling led to the expectation that sequencing depth would affect the degree of clonotype sharing among donors. Only blood was sampled, and tissue TCR repertoires likely differ from those in blood.

The sequencing sample was made of naive CD4+ T cells sorted from blood. Interpreted using the paper, the cell subset or site label stands for: CD45RA+ positively selected. The origin of this receptor is a man in his late teens or twenties in good health. The chain is made from TRBV21-1 and TRBJ2-7. TRBV21-1 is deemed a pseudogene. CDR3 protein: CASSKNVHPTNF. At the DNA level, the sequence is TGTGCCAGCAGCAAAAATGTACACCCGACGAACTTC.